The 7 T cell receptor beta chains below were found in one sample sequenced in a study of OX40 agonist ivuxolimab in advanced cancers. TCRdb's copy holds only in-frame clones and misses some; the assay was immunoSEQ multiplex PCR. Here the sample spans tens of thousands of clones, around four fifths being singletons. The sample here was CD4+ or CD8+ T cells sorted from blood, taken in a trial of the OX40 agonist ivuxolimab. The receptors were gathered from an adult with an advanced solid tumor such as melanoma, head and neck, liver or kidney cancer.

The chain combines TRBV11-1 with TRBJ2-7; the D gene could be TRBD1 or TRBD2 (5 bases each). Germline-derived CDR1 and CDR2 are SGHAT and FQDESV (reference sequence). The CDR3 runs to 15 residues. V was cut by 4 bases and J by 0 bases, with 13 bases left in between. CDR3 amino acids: CASSSRDARSYEQYF. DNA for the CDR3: TGTGCCAGCAGCTCCCGGGACGCCCGCTCCTACGAGCAGTACTTC.

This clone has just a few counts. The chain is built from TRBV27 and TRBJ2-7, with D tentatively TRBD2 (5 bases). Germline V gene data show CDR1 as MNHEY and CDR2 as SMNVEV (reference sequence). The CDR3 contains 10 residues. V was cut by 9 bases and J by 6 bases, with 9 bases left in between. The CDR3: CARPEGEQYF. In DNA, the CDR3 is TGTGCCAGGCCTGAGGGCGAGCAGTACTTC.

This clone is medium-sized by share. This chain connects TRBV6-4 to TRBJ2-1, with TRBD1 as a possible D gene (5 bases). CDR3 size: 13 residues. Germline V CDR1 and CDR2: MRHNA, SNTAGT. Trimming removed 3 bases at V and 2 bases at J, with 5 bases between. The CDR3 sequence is CASSEDTYNEQFF. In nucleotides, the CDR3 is TGTGCCAGCAGTGAGGACACCTACAATGAGCAGTTCTTC.

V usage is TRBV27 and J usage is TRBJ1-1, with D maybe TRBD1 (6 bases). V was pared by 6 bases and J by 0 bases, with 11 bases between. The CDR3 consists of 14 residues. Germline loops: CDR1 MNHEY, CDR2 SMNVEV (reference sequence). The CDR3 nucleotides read TGTGCCAGCAGCTACAGGGCTATGAACACTGAAGCTTTCTTT. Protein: CASSYRAMNTEAFF.

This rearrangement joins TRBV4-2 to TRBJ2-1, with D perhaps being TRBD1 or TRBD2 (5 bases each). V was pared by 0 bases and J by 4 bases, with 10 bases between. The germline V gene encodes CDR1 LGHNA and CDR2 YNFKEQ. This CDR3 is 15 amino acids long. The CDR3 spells CASSQETGPYNEQFF. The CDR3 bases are TGTGCCAGCAGCCAAGAAACGGGACCATACAATGAGCAGTTCTTC.

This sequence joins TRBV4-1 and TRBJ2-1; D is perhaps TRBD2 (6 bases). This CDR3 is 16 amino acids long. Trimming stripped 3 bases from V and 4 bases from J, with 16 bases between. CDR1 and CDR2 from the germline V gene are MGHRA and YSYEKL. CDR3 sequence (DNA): TGCGCCAGCAGCCAGGGACCACGCGGGGATTACAATGAGCAGTTCTTC. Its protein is CASSQGPRGDYNEQFF.

The CDR3 loop is CASMGMGNTEAFF. The DNA for the CDR3 is TGTGCCAGTATGGGGATGGGGAACACTGAAGCTTTCTTT. The chain links TRBV19 to TRBJ1-1, with D unclear. CDR1 and CDR2 (germline): LNHDA, SQIVND (reference sequence). This CDR3 contains 13 residues. Between the trimmed V and J ends, which lost 7 bases and 1 base, there was a span of 10 bases.